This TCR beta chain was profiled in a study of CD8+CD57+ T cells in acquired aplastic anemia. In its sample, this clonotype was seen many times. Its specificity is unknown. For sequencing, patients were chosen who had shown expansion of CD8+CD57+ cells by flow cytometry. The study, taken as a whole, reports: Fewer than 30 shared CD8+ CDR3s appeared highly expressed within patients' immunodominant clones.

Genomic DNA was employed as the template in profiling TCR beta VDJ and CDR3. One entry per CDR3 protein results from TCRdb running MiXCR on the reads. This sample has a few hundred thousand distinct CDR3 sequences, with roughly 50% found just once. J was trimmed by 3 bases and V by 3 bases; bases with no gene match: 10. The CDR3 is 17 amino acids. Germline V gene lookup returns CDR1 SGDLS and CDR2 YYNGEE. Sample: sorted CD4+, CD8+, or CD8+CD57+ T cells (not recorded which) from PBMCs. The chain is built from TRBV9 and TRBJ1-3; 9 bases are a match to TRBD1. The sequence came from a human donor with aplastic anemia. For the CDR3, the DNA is TGTGCCAGCAGCGGACCGGGACAGGGAAATAGTGGAAACACCATATATTTT. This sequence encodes CASSGPGQGNSGNTIYF.